These 18 T cell receptor beta chains came from one sample sequenced in a study of beta chain features in type 1 diabetes. TCRB transcripts that were expressed got sequenced, as all of the isolated RNA had been reverse transcribed. Method: immunoSEQ multiplex PCR; TCRdb's copy keeps in-frame clones and lacks some. The sample includes 250,000 or so clones, about 25% of them seen just once. The sample taken for sequencing was central memory CD4+ T cells from blood. Receptors originate from a young man in good health.

This clone showed up many times. V and J are TRBV11-2 and TRBJ2-3; maybe TRBD2 (6 bases). CDR1 is SGHAT and CDR2 is FQNNGV in the germline V gene. Trimming shortened V by 1 base and J by 0 bases, and 11 bases separated the two germline ends. The CDR3 has 16 amino acids. The CDR3 nucleotides read TGTGCCAGCAGCTTAGGGGGCGGGAAGAGCACAGATACGCAGTATTTT. The encoded protein is CASSLGGGKSTDTQYF.

The rearrangement joins TRBV5-1 to TRBJ1-1; D uncertain. V dropped 0 bases and J dropped 1 base, with 7 bases sitting between them. There are 14 residues in the CDR3. In germline, CDR1 is SGHRS, CDR2 YFSETQ. CDR3 in DNA: TGCGCCAGCAGCTTGGAGATAGGGAACACTGAAGCTTTCTTT. Amino acids: CASSLEIGNTEAFF.

In this sample, this clone turned up many times. The chain recombines TRBV27 with TRBJ2-1, with D tentatively TRBD1 or TRBD2 (6 bases each). V gave up 6 bases and J gave up 7 bases, with 19 bases separating them. The CDR3 runs 15 residues. Germline CDR1 reads MNHEY; CDR2 reads SMNVEV (reference sequence). The CDR3 bases are TGTGCCAGCAGCCCCGGCGGGGCAGGGGAAAATGAGCAGTTCTTC. Translating it yields CASSPGGAGENEQFF.

This clone has more than one count but fewer than ten. Other DNA sequences in the sample encode the same CDR3. V usage is TRBV10-3 and J usage is TRBJ2-1; maybe TRBD2 (6 bases). The CDR3 length is 15 residues. The germline V and J ends were trimmed by 5 bases and 0 bases, with 11 bases remaining between them. The germline V gene has CDR1 ENHRY and CDR2 SYGVKD. The CDR3 sequence: CAISQLANSYNEQFF. CDR3 DNA sequence: TGTGCCATCAGTCAGCTAGCGAACTCCTACAATGAGCAGTTCTTC.

The chain carries TRBV9 and TRBJ1-3, with a weak D call TRBD1 (5 bases). The CDR3 length is 17 residues. V was pared by 3 bases and J by 0 bases, with 16 bases between. Germline V gene data show CDR1 as SGDLS and CDR2 as YYNGEE. CDR3 in DNA: TGTGCCAGCAGCGCGGGGGGACGGACCTTCTCTGGAAACACCATATATTTT. Amino acids: CASSAGGRTFSGNTIYF.

The chain joins TRBV13 to TRBJ2-6, with TRBD2 as a possible D gene (5 bases). V was trimmed by 5 bases and J by 5 bases, leaving 22 bases between them. The CDR3 is made up of 18 amino acids. The germline V gene has CDR1 PRHDT and CDR2 FYEKMQ (reference sequence). In DNA form, the CDR3 reads TGTGCCAGCAGCCGCCAGCGGTCTGGGATGGACTGGGCCAACGTCCTGACTTTC. Amino acids: CASSRQRSGMDWANVLTF. The full variable domain, rest sourced from reference TRBV13 and TRBJ2-6, is AAGVIQSPRHLIKEKRETATLKCYPIPRHDTVYWYQQGPGQDPQFLISFYEKMQSDKGSIPDRFSAQQFSDYHSELNMSSLELGDSALYFCASSRQRSGMDWANVLTFGAGSRLTVL.

The chain combines TRBV11-2 with TRBJ2-3; no clear D. Germline V gene lookup returns CDR1 SGHAT and CDR2 FQNNGV. The CDR3 extends over 14 amino acids. The germline V and J ends were trimmed by 2 bases and 2 bases, with 8 bases remaining between them. CDR3: CASSLTSPTDTQYF. In DNA, the CDR3 is TGTGCCAGCAGCTTAACGAGCCCCACAGATACGCAGTATTTT.

This clone was counted between two and nine times. This chain uses TRBV29-1 with TRBJ2-3; D tentatively reads TRBD1 or TRBD2 (5 bases each). The CDR3 sequence is 13 residues long. From germline, CDR1 is SQVTM and CDR2 ANQGSEA. Trimming pared 6 bases from V and 2 bases from J, leaving 12 bases between. The CDR3 DNA reads TGCAGCGTCAACATGGGGGACACAGATACGCAGTATTTT. Protein product: CSVNMGDTDTQYF.

The chain is built from TRBV2 and TRBJ2-1; 13 nucleotides agree with TRBD2. Germline CDR1 is SNHLY and CDR2 is FYNNEI. This CDR3 spans 15 amino acids. V was clipped by 7 bases and J by 6 bases; unmatched bases: 6. CDR3 sequence: CASTVTSGRANEQFF. CDR3 DNA sequence: TGTGCCAGCACCGTAACTAGCGGGAGGGCCAATGAGCAGTTCTTC.

In regard to this clone: One end of the junction varies from germline; a read error may be responsible. The chain is built from TRBV27 and TRBJ2-1, with TRBD1 identical over 10 bases. The CDR3 is 16 residues long. CDR1 is MNHEY and CDR2 is SMNVEV in the germline V gene (reference sequence). The CDR3, as DNA: TGTGCCAGCAGACCGACAGGGGGCCGGAGGGGGACCGTCGTCATCTTC. Residues: CASRPTGGRRGTVVIF.

This clone appeared a few times. This chain uses TRBV2 with TRBJ2-7; TRBD1 agrees at 9 bases. Germline-derived CDR1 and CDR2 are SNHLY and FYNNEI. The trim removed 7 bases at V and 1 base at J, leaving 5 bases unmatched. The CDR3 has 14 amino acids. This chain's CDR3 is CASKGTGRSYEQYF. CDR3 in DNA: TGTGCCAGCAAAGGGACAGGGAGGTCCTACGAGCAGTACTTC.

The V call is TRBV29-1, the J call TRBJ2-1, with 7 nucleotides matching TRBD1. The CDR3 has 12 residues. Germline V lookup: CDR1 SQVTM, CDR2 ANQGSEA. Trimming at V came to 4 bases and at J to 9 bases, leaving 6 bases not matched to a gene. The CDR3 sequence is CSVVPTGSEQFF. The CDR3 nucleotides are TGCAGCGTTGTCCCGACAGGGTCTGAGCAGTTCTTC.

The sample holds a few counts of this clone. This sequence joins TRBV5-1 and TRBJ2-7; the D call may be TRBD1 or TRBD2 (5 bases each). CDR3 length equals 15 residues. Between the trimmed V and J ends, which lost 0 bases and 6 bases, there was a span of 16 bases. In germline, CDR1 is SGHRS, CDR2 YFSETQ. The CDR3 spells CASSLEYRKGGEQYF. DNA for the CDR3: TGCGCCAGCAGCTTGGAGTACAGGAAAGGAGGCGAGCAGTACTTC.

The table lists this clone with a few counts. The chain joins TRBV7-2 to TRBJ2-7; TRBD1 matches 8 bases. J gave up 4 bases and V 1 base, and 3 bases lay outside the gene matches. CDR1 is SGHTA and CDR2 is FQGNSA in the germline V gene. The CDR3 has 14 amino acids. The CDR3 sequence is CASSLDRGRYEQYF. CDR3 coding DNA: TGTGCCAGCAGCTTAGACAGGGGGAGGTACGAGCAGTACTTC.

This chain links TRBV28 with TRBJ2-7; D gene unclear. Germline V gene data show CDR1 as MDHEN and CDR2 as SYDVKM. Trimming stripped 7 bases from V and 6 bases from J, with 10 bases between. The length of the CDR3 is 11 residues. Here the CDR3 reads CASTSPVEQYF. The CDR3 coding sequence is TGTGCCAGCACCTCCCCAGTCGAGCAGTACTTC.

V is TRBV7-2 and J is TRBJ2-5; no reliable D call. This CDR3 is built from 16 residues. Germline CDR1 reads SGHTA; CDR2 reads FQGNSA. V dropped 2 bases and J dropped 5 bases, with 18 bases sitting between them. The CDR3 here is CASSLNLAPVGETQYF. Here the CDR3 DNA reads TGTGCCAGCAGCTTAAATCTGGCCCCTGTGGGGGAGACCCAGTACTTC.

This clone was counted many times. V is TRBV29-1 and J is TRBJ2-3; 8 bases fit TRBD1. The CDR3 totals 13 residues. After removal of 4 bases from V and 5 bases from J, the junction contained 5 bases not matched to a gene. CDR1 is SQVTM, CDR2 ANQGSEA, per germline. CDR3 protein: CSVGQGLGDTQYF. CDR3 coding DNA: TGCAGCGTTGGACAGGGGCTGGGAGATACGCAGTATTTT.

V gene TRBV5-4 combines with J gene TRBJ2-1; D is possibly TRBD1 (6 bases). Trimming took 1 base from V and 6 from J, leaving 8 bases between them. Germline CDR1 reads SGHNT; CDR2 reads YYREEE (reference sequence). This CDR3 spans 13 amino acids. CDR3 coding DNA: TGTGCCAGCAGCTTGCAGGGGAGCAATGAGCAGTTCTTC. Protein: CASSLQGSNEQFF.